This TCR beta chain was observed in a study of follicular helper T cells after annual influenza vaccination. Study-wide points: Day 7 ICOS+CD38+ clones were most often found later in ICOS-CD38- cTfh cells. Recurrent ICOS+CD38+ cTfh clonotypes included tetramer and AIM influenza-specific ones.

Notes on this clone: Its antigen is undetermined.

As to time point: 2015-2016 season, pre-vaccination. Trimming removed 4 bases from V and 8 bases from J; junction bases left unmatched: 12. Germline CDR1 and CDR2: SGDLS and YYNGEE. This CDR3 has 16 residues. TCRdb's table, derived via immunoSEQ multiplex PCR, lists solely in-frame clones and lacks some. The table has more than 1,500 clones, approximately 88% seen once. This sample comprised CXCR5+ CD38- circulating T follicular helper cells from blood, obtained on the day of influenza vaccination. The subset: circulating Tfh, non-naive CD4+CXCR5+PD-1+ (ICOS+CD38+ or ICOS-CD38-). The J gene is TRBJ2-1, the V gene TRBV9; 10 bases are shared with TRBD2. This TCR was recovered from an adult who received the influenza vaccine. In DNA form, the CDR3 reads TGTGCCAGCAGCTCCCGACCAGCGGGGGGGCCTGATGAGCAGTTCTTC. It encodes CASSSRPAGGPDEQFF.